These 23 T cell receptor beta chains share one sample of origin, sequenced in a study of blood T cell repertoires in COVID-19. Some clones are missing from TCRdb's copy, which holds only in-frame ones; the method was immunoSEQ multiplex PCR. The table has hundreds of thousands of clones, 86% seen once; the top ten hold approximately 3.3%. Sequenced input: PBMCs or T cells enriched from blood (not recorded which). The origin of the receptors is a woman aged 45-65 years in a cohort exposed to, infected with or recovered from COVID-19 (not recorded which).

This clone was detected many times. V and J are TRBV4-1 and TRBJ1-1; 7 bases fit TRBD1. The ends lost 0 bases at V and 3 bases at J; junction bases unmatched: 4. Per germline, CDR1 MGHRA and CDR2 YSYEKL. This CDR3 is 15 amino acids long. The CDR3 nucleotides are TGCGCCAGCAGCCAAGAGGTAACAGGGGACACTGAAGCTTTCTTT. Amino acids: CASSQEVTGDTEAFF.

This rearrangement joins TRBV9 to TRBJ1-3; no clear D. Between the trimmed V and J ends, which lost 2 bases and 2 bases, there was a span of 17 bases. CDR1 and CDR2 from the germline V gene are SGDLS and YYNGEE. This CDR3 has 17 amino acids. The CDR3 coding sequence is TGTGCCAGCAGCGTCTTATCCGGGAGCCCGACTGGAAACACCATATATTTT. Its translation is CASSVLSGSPTGNTIYF.

On this clone: This sample includes further DNA sequences coding for the same CDR3. The V gene is TRBV9, the J gene TRBJ2-2, with D tentatively TRBD2 (6 bases). The CDR3 covers 15 residues. V dropped 0 bases and J dropped 4 bases, with 10 bases sitting between them. Germline V lookup: CDR1 SGDLS, CDR2 YYNGEE. In DNA, the CDR3 is TGTGCCAGCAGCGTAGCGGGGGTAGGCACCGGGGAGCTGTTTTTT. Translation: CASSVAGVGTGELFF.

The rearrangement links TRBV27 to TRBJ1-2; D not certain. Per the germline V gene, CDR1 is MNHEY and CDR2 is SMNVEV (reference sequence). V lost 5 bases and J 3 bases, leaving 13 bases between the germline ends. The CDR3 consists of 14 residues. This CDR3 reads CASSLTISYYGYTF. CDR3 nucleotides: TGTGCCAGCAGTCTAACCATTTCGTACTATGGCTACACCTTC.

The chain combines TRBV18 with TRBJ1-6; 9 bases agree with TRBD1. CDR3 length: 16 amino acids. Germline V gives CDR1 KGHSH, CDR2 LQKENI. The V and J ends lost 4 bases and 6 bases, in that order; junction bases with no gene match: 7. The CDR3 coding sequence is TGTGCCAGCTCACTCGGGACAGGGAATACTAATTCACCCCTCCACTTT. Amino acid sequence: CASSLGTGNTNSPLHF.

The V and J genes are TRBV12-5 and TRBJ1-2; 10 bases fit TRBD1. CDR1 and CDR2 from the germline V gene are LGHNT and FRNRAP. V lost 4 bases, J lost 6 bases, and 11 bases stayed unmatched. The CDR3 length is 16 residues. CDR3 DNA: TGTGCTAGTGGTTCCGGGACAGGGGTCTTCGGCGATGGCTACACCTTC. Translating gives CASGSGTGVFGDGYTF.

The chain is built from TRBV4-2 and TRBJ2-3; 8 nucleotides agree with TRBD1. With V trimmed by 4 bases and J by 0 bases, 3 bases remained unmatched. The CDR3 is 15 residues long. The germline gives CDR1 LGHNA, CDR2 YNFKEQ. The CDR3 loop reads CASSPQGGSTDTQYF. The CDR3 nucleotides are TGTGCCAGCAGCCCACAGGGGGGCAGCACAGATACGCAGTATTTT.

The CDR3 region has the DNA TGTGCCAGCAGCTTAGTACAGGGCTCCACAGATACGCAGTATTTT. This encodes CASSLVQGSTDTQYF. The V call is TRBV7-2, the J call TRBJ2-3, with D possibly being TRBD1 (6 bases). The V end lost 1 base, the J end lost 2 bases, and 10 bases lay between the germline ends. This CDR3 is built from 15 residues. Germline V gives CDR1 SGHTA, CDR2 FQGNSA.

This chain uses TRBV5-4 with TRBJ1-2, with TRBD1 matching 9 bases. Germline CDR1 SGHNT, CDR2 YYREEE (reference sequence). Unmatched junction bases numbered 5, after V lost 0 bases and J lost 5 bases. The CDR3 covers 15 residues. The CDR3 DNA sequence: TGTGCCAGCAGCTTGGATCCGGGACAGGGTTATGGCTACACCTTC. Protein product: CASSLDPGQGYGYTF.

V and J are TRBV18 and TRBJ1-2; 8 positions match TRBD1. This CDR3 has 14 amino acids. The V and J ends lost 3 bases and 8 bases, in that order; junction bases with no gene match: 8. Germline CDR1 and CDR2: KGHSH and LQKENI. The CDR3 DNA sequence: TGTGCCAGCTCACCCGGACAGGGATTGAGCGGCTACACCTTC. Translating gives CASSPGQGLSGYTF.

The rearrangement uses TRBV3-1 (or the pseudogene TRBV3-2) and TRBJ1-1, with D maybe TRBD1 (6 bases). Germline V gene sequence: CDR1 LGHDT, CDR2 YNNKEL (reference sequence). The CDR3 length is 13 residues. Trimming shortened V by 1 base and J by 4 bases, and 7 bases separated the two germline ends. Written as DNA, the CDR3 is TGTGCCAGCAGCCAAGTAGGGGGCACTGAAGCTTTCTTT. Amino acids: CASSQVGGTEAFF.

This chain connects TRBV5-1 to TRBJ2-1; 10 nucleotides match TRBD2. The CDR3 contains 15 residues. CDR1 and CDR2 (germline): SGHRS, YFSETQ. V dropped 4 bases and J dropped 8; count of bases not matched to a gene: 9. CDR3 sequence (DNA): TGCGCCAGCAGCGTAGCGGGGGGCTATATCTATGAGCAGTTCTTC. Protein product: CASSVAGGYIYEQFF.

V gene TRBV3-1 (or the pseudogene TRBV3-2) combines with J gene TRBJ2-7; maybe TRBD2 (5 bases). Germline CDR1 reads LGHDT; CDR2 reads YNNKEL (reference sequence). Trimming left V 5 bases short and J 1 base short, with 9 bases between. The CDR3 runs to 13 residues. The CDR3 protein is CASSYRGSYEQYF. DNA for the CDR3: TGTGCCAGCAGCTACCGGGGATCCTACGAGCAGTACTTC.

This clone was recorded once. V gene TRBV7-9 combines with J gene TRBJ1-2; TRBD1 agrees at 8 bases. Germline assignment: CDR1 SEHNR and CDR2 FQNEAQ (reference sequence). V dropped 5 bases and J dropped 5; count of bases not matched to a gene: 10. The CDR3 length is 15 residues. CDR3 nucleotide sequence: TGTGCCAGCAGCGCAAGGGACAGGCTGGGATATGGCTACACCTTC. This codes for CASSARDRLGYGYTF.

The chain links TRBV4-3 to TRBJ1-2; TRBD1 agrees at 7 bases. Germline V CDR1 and CDR2: LGHNA, YSLEER. The CDR3 runs to 15 residues. The V and J ends lost 1 base and 4 bases, in that order; junction bases with no gene match: 6. The CDR3 DNA follows: TGCGCCAGCAGCCAAGCCCGGGACAGCTTCTATGGCTACACCTTC. This sequence encodes CASSQARDSFYGYTF.

This clone was seen only once. This rearrangement joins TRBV2 to TRBJ1-1, with 7 nucleotides matching TRBD1. Trimming removed 6 bases from V and 7 bases from J; junction bases left unmatched: 2. Germline V CDR1 and CDR2: SNHLY, FYNNEI. This CDR3 is built from 11 residues. The chain's CDR3 is CASRRDSEAFF. The CDR3 coding sequence is TGTGCCAGCAGGAGGGACAGTGAAGCTTTCTTT.

The rearrangement uses TRBV7-9 and TRBJ2-6; a weak D match, TRBD2 (5 bases). V gave up 3 bases and J gave up 2 bases, with 8 bases separating them. CDR1 is SEHNR and CDR2 is FQNEAQ in the germline V gene (reference sequence). The CDR3 has 15 residues. CDR3 sequence: CASSFGLTGANVLTF. CDR3 DNA: TGTGCCAGCAGCTTCGGACTTACTGGGGCCAACGTCCTGACTTTC.

The chain combines TRBV4-2 with TRBJ2-3; 11 nucleotides match TRBD2. This CDR3 comprises 16 residues. CDR1 and CDR2 (germline): LGHNA, YNFKEQ. Losses at the gene ends were 4 bases for V and 0 bases for J; bases not matched to a gene: 3. The CDR3 DNA sequence: TGTGCCAGCAGCCCTACTAGCGGGGGTAGCACAGATACGCAGTATTTT. Its translation: CASSPTSGGSTDTQYF.

The rearrangement links TRBV7-9 to TRBJ1-5, with TRBD1 matching over 12 bases. The J segment lost 6 bases and the V segment lost 5 bases, leaving 5 bases of the junction unmatched. The germline CDR1 and CDR2 sequences are SEHNR and FQNEAQ (reference sequence). The CDR3 has 15 residues. The CDR3 coding sequence is TGTGCCAGCAGCCCCGGGACAGGGGGCATTCAGCCCCAGCATTTT. Amino acid sequence: CASSPGTGGIQPQHF.

The chain's CDR3 is CAWSGTWTGTGNTIYF. The CDR3 DNA follows: TGTGCCTGGAGCGGAACCTGGACAGGGACTGGAAACACCATATATTTT. The V and J genes are TRBV30 and TRBJ1-3, with 8 bases identical to TRBD1. J gave up 2 bases and V 3 bases, and 9 bases lay outside the gene matches. Germline values: CDR1 GTSNPN, CDR2 SVGIG (reference sequence). The CDR3 has 16 amino acids.

This rearrangement joins TRBV7-2 to TRBJ2-2; D is ambiguous. Germline V CDR1 and CDR2: SGHTA, FQGNSA. Trimming removed 5 bases at V and 5 bases at J, with 15 bases between. This CDR3 comprises 15 residues. This CDR3 reads CASSLVAQSTGELFF. CDR3 sequence (DNA): TGTGCCAGCAGCCTAGTGGCACAGAGTACCGGGGAGCTGTTTTTT.

The J gene is TRBJ2-5, the V gene TRBV21-1; TRBD1 was called by the table and not checked on the DNA. TRBV21-1 is designated a pseudogene. The CDR3 length is 15 residues. The CDR3: CASILPRDSQETQYF. In nucleotides, the CDR3 is TGTGCCAGCATCCTTCCCAGGGACAGTCAAGAGACCCAGTACTTC.

The rearrangement uses TRBV5-8 and TRBJ2-2, with 10 bases identical to TRBD2. The V gene's germline CDR1 is SGHTS and CDR2 YDEGEE. This CDR3 has 16 amino acids. The V gene end was trimmed by 5 bases and the J gene end by 1 base; junction bases not matched to a gene: 5. The CDR3 loop reads CASSLVAGGNTGELFF. As DNA, the CDR3 is TGTGCCAGCAGTCTGGTAGCGGGGGGGAACACCGGGGAGCTGTTTTTT.